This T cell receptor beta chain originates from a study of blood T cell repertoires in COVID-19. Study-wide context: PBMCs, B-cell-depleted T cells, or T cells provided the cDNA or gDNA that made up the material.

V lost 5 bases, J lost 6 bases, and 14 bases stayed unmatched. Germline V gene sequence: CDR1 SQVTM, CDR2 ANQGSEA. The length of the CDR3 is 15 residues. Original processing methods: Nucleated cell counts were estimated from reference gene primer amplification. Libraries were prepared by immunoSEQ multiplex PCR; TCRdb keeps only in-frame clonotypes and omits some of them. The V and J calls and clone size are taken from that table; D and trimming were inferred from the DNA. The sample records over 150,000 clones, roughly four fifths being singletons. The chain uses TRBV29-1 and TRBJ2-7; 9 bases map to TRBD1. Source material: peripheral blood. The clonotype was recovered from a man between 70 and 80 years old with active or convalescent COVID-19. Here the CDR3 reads CSVIRKTGGSVEQYF. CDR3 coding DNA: TGCAGCGTTATAAGAAAGACAGGGGGTTCCGTCGAGCAGTACTTC.